A single sample gave rise to the 7 T cell receptor beta chains below, sequenced in a study of response to subunit inactivated influenza vaccine. TCRdb independently ran MiXCR on the RT-PCR reads; one entry per CDR3 protein. The sample holds about 500,000 distinct CDR3 sequences; roughly 7.6% are singletons and the top ten take 10% to 15%. The starting material was PBMCs from blood, obtained less than 30 months after vaccination. These receptors were obtained from a man aged 50 to 69 who received an inactivated influenza vaccine.

J is TRBJ1-6 and V is TRBV20-1; weak D call: TRBD1 (6 bases). Trimming stripped 0 bases from V and 5 bases from J, with 8 bases between. This CDR3 has 14 amino acids. Germline V gene lookup returns CDR1 DFQATT and CDR2 SNEGSKA (reference sequence). The CDR3 spells CSARDGGHNSPLHF. In DNA form, the CDR3 reads TGCAGTGCTAGAGATGGGGGGCATAATTCACCCCTCCACTTT.

This clonotype was counted a few times. The J gene is TRBJ2-1, the V gene TRBV7-2; D uncertain. The CDR3 is 15 amino acids. CDR1 and CDR2 from the germline V gene are SGHTA and FQGNSA. V lost 3 bases, J lost 2 bases, and 11 bases lay in between. This CDR3 is CASSLEEAPYNEQFF. For the CDR3, the DNA is TGTGCCAGCAGCTTGGAAGAGGCCCCCTACAATGAGCAGTTCTTC.

This clonotype appeared many times. The CDR3 nucleotides read TGTGCCATCAGATCGGATTCTTGGTACGAGCAGTACTTC. Translating it yields CAIRSDSWYEQYF. The genes are TRBV10-3 and TRBJ2-7; D remains ambiguous. With 6 bases removed from V and 4 bases from J, the gap between germline ends came to 13 bases. Germline V gene sequence: CDR1 ENHRY, CDR2 SYGVKD. The CDR3 is 13 amino acids.

This clonotype was seen a handful of times. CDR3: CASSISTGSNTGELFF. The DNA for the CDR3 is TGTGCCAGCAGTATATCGACAGGGTCGAACACCGGGGAGCTGTTTTTT. V is TRBV12-3 or TRBV12-4 and J is TRBJ2-2; 7 nucleotides agree with TRBD1. This CDR3 contains 16 residues. J gave up 0 bases and V 5 bases, and 6 bases lay outside the gene matches.

Only a few counts were recorded for this clonotype. The chain employs TRBV6-5 and TRBJ1-2; no reliable D call. The germline V and J ends were trimmed by 0 bases and 1 base, with 3 bases remaining between them. Looked up from germline, CDR1 is MNHEY and CDR2 is SVGAGI. The CDR3 contains 13 residues. As DNA, the CDR3 is TGTGCCAGCAGTTACTCCGATAACTATGGCTACACCTTC. This gives the protein CASSYSDNYGYTF.

This clonotype was seen at least ten times. The V gene is TRBV5-1, the J gene TRBJ2-7; 8 positions agree with TRBD2. The ends lost 4 bases at V and 1 base at J; junction bases unmatched: 10. The CDR3 has 16 amino acids. Germline V CDR1 and CDR2: SGHRS, YFSETQ. CDR3 nucleotide sequence: TGCGCCAGCAGCGGCCCGGGGGGGGCGGGATCCTACGAGCAGTACTTC. Residues: CASSGPGGAGSYEQYF.

The chain uses TRBV12-3 or TRBV12-4 and TRBJ2-5; D remains ambiguous. The CDR3 spans 14 residues. V lost 1 base and J 4 bases, leaving 10 bases between the germline ends. CDR3 bases: TGTGCCAGCAGTTTAGGAGACTTGGGAGAGACCCAGTACTTC. Its protein is CASSLGDLGETQYF.